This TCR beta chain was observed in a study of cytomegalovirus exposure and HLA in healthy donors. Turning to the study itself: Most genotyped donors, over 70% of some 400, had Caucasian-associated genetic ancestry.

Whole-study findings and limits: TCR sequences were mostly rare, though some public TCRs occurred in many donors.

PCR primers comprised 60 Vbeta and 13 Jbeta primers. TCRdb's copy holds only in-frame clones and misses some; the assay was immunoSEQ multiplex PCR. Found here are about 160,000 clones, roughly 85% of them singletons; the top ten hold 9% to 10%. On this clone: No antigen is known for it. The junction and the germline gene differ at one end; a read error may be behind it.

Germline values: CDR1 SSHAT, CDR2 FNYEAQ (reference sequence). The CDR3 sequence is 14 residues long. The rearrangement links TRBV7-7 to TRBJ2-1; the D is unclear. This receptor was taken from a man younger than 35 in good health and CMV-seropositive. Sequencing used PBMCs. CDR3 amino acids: CASSVFNFANEQFF. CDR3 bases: TGTGCTAGCAGCGTCTTCAACTTCGCCAATGAGCAGTTCTTC.